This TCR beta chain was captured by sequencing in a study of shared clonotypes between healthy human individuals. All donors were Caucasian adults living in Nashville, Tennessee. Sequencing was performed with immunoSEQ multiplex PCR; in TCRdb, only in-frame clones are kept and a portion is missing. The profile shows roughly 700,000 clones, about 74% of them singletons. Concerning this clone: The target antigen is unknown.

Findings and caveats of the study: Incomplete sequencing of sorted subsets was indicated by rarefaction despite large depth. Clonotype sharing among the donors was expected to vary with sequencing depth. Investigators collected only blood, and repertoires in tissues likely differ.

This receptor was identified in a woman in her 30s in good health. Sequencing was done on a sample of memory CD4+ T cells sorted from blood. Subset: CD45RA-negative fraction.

DNA for the CDR3: TGCGCCAGCAGCCAGCCAGGGACCCAGAACACCGGGGAGCTGTTTTTT. Translating it yields CASSQPGTQNTGELFF. The rearrangement joins TRBV5-1 to TRBJ2-2, with D possibly being TRBD1 or TRBD2 (5 bases each). V was cut by 4 bases and J by 1 base, with 14 bases left in between. The germline V gene has CDR1 SGHRS and CDR2 YFSETQ. This CDR3 spans 16 amino acids.